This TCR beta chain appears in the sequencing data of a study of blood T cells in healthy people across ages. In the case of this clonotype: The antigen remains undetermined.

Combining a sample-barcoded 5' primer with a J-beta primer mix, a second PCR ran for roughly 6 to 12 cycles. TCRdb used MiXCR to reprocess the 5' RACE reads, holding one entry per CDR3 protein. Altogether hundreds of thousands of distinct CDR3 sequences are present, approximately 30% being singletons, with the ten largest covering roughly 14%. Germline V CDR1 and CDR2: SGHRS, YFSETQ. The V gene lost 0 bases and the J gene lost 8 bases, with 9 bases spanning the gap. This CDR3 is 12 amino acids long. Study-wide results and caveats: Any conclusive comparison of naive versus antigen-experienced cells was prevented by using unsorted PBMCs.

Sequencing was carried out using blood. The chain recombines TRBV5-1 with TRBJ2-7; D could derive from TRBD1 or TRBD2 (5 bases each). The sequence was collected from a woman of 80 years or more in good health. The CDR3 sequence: CASSLAGLKQYF. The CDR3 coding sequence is TGCGCCAGCAGCTTGGCGGGGCTCAAGCAGTACTTC.